The clone carrying this T cell receptor (beta chain) was seen once. Produced via immunoSEQ multiplex PCR; TCRdb's table is partial and in-frame only. The table has some 700,000 clones, roughly 85% seen once. The sample comes from a study of shared T cell receptors in the human thymus. In germline, CDR1 is MDHEN, CDR2 SYDVKM. V trimming: 6 bases; J trimming: 2 bases; junction bases outside the gene matches: 6. CDR3 length equals 14 residues. These data were also reused for a study on human thymus T cells. That source adds: Healthy Finnish infants undergoing corrective surgery for congenital heart defects were the donors. Resections from corrective heart surgery supplied the thymus tissue. What appeared biased in thymic and blood repertoires was the usage of V and J genes. Related research described thymic repertoires that were highly overlapping among unrelated individuals.

The origin of this receptor is a girl under three years old with a congenital heart defect. The sequencing sample was made of thymocytes. The chain combines TRBV28 with TRBJ2-7; TRBD1 matches at 8 bases. The CDR3 DNA is TGTGCCAGCAGCCAAACGGACAGGGCCTACGAGCAGTACTTC. Residues: CASSQTDRAYEQYF.